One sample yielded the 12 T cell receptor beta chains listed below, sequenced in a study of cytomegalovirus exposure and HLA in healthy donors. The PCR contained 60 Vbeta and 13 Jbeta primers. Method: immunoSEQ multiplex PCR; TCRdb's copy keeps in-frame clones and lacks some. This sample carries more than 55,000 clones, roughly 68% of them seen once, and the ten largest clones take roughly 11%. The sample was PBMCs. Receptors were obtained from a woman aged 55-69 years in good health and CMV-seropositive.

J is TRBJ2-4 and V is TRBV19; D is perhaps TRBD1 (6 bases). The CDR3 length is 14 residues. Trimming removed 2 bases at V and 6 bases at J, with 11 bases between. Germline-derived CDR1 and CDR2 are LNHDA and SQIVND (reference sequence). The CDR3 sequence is CASSIQGLGNIQYF. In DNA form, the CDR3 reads TGTGCCAGTAGTATACAGGGGCTCGGAAACATTCAGTACTTC.

The CDR3, as DNA: TGTGCCAGCAGCTCGGGAGTCCTAGGGACAGATACGCAGTATTTT. It yields the protein CASSSGVLGTDTQYF. The V gene is TRBV5-4, the J gene TRBJ2-3, with D possibly matching TRBD2 (6 bases). This CDR3 region has 15 residues. CDR1 and CDR2 from the germline V gene are SGHNT and YYREEE (reference sequence). Trimming removed 3 bases at V and 3 bases at J, with 14 bases between.

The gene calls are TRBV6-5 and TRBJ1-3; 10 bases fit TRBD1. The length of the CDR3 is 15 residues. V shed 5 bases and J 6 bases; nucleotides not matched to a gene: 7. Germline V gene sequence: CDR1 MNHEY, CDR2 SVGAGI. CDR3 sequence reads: CASSVGQGLVNTIYF. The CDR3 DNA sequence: TGTGCCAGCAGTGTGGGACAGGGGCTTGTAAACACCATATATTTT.

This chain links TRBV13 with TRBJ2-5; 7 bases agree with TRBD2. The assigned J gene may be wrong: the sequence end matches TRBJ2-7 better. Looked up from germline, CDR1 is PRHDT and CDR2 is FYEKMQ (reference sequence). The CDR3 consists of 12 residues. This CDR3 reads CASSRTSGEQYF. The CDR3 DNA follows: TGTGCCAGCAGCCGGACTAGTGGCGAGCAGTACTTC.

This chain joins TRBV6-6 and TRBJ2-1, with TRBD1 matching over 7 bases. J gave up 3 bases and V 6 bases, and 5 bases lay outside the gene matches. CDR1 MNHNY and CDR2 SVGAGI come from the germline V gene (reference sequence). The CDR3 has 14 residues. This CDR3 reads CASRAAGGYNEQFF. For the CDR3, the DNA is TGTGCCAGCAGAGCGGCAGGGGGCTACAATGAGCAGTTCTTC.

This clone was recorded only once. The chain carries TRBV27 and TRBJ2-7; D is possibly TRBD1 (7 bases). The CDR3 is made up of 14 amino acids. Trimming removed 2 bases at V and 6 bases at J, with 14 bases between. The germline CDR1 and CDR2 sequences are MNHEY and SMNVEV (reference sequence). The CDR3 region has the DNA TGTGCCAGCAGTTTAAGCCAGGGGGGAGTCGAGCAGTACTTC. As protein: CASSLSQGGVEQYF.

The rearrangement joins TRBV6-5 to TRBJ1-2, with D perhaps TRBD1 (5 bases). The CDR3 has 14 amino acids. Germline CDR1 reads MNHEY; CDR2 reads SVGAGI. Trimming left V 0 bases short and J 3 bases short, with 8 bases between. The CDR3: CASSYSTEHYGYTF. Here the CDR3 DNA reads TGTGCCAGCAGTTACTCGACAGAACACTATGGCTACACCTTC.

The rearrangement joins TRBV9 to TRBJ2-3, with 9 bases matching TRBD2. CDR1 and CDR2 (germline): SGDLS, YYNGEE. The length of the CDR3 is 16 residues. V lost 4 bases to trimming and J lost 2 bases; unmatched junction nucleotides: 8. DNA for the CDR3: TGTGCCAGCAGCCCCTTAGCGGGGGCCACCACAGATACGCAGTATTTT. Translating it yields CASSPLAGATTDTQYF. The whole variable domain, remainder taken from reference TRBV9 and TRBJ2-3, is DSGVTQTPKHLITATGQRVTLRCSPRSGDLSVYWYQQSLDQGLQFLIQYYNGEERAKGNILERFSAQQFPDLHSELNLSSLELGDSALYFCASSPLAGATTDTQYFGPGTRLTVL.

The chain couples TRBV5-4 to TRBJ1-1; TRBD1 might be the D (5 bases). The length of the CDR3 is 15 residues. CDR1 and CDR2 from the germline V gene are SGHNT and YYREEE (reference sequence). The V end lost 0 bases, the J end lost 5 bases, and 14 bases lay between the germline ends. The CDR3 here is CASSLVGREGTEAFF. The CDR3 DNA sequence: TGTGCCAGCAGCTTGGTTGGCAGGGAAGGGACTGAAGCTTTCTTT.

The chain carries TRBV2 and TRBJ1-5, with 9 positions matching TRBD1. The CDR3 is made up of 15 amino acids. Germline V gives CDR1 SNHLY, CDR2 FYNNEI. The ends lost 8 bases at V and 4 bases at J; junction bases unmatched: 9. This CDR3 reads CASGLTGGMNQPQHF. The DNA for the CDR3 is TGTGCCAGCGGCTTGACAGGGGGGATGAATCAGCCCCAGCATTTT.

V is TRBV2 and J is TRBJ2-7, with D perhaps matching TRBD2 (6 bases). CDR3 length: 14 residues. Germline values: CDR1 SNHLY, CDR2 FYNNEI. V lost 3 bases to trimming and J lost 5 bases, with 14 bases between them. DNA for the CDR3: TGTGCCAGCAGTGACTGGGGTCCGGGGGACGAGCAGTACTTC. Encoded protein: CASSDWGPGDEQYF.

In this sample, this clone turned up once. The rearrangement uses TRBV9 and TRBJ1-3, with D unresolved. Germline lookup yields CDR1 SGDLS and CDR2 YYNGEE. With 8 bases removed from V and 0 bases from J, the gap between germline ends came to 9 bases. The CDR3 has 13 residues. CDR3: CASGRSSGNTIYF. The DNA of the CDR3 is TGTGCCAGTGGTAGATCCTCTGGAAACACCATATATTTT. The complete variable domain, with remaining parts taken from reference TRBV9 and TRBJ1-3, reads DSGVTQTPKHLITATGQRVTLRCSPRSGDLSVYWYQQSLDQGLQFLIQYYNGEERAKGNILERFSAQQFPDLHSELNLSSLELGDSALYFCASGRSSGNTIYFGEGSWLTVV.